The 3 T cell receptor beta chains below were found in one sample sequenced in a study of T cell responses to AZD1222 COVID-19 vaccine. TCRdb's copy holds only in-frame clones and misses some; the assay was immunoSEQ multiplex PCR. The sample consists of about 100,000 clones, approximately 89% of them appearing once. The sample was peripheral blood, taken on day 0 of MenACWY control vaccination. The receptors shown here come from an adult in good health.

This chain connects TRBV3-1 (or the pseudogene TRBV3-2) to TRBJ2-3; a weak D match, TRBD2 (5 bases). CDR3 length equals 12 residues. The V gene lost 6 bases and the J gene lost 6 bases, with 10 bases spanning the gap. Germline V gene lookup returns CDR1 LGHDT and CDR2 YNNKEL (reference sequence). In nucleotides, the CDR3 is TGTGCCAGCAGTCGGGGTATGGATACGCAGTATTTT. This translates into CASSRGMDTQYF.

V gene TRBV27 combines with J gene TRBJ1-4; TRBD1 agrees at 10 bases. The CDR3 runs 13 residues. Trimming cost V 6 bases and J 7 bases; bases outside gene matches: 2. In germline, CDR1 is MNHEY, CDR2 SMNVEV (reference sequence). This CDR3 is CASRGQGGEKLFF. CDR3 in DNA: TGTGCCAGCAGAGGACAGGGGGGTGAAAAACTGTTTTTT.

This rearrangement joins TRBV4-3 to TRBJ2-3; D is tentatively TRBD1 or TRBD2 (5 bases each). The CDR3 runs to 15 residues. Trimming pared 1 base from V and 6 bases from J, leaving 14 bases between. Germline V CDR1 and CDR2: LGHNA, YSLEER. The CDR3 sequence: CASSQVRGVADTQYF. The CDR3 coding sequence is TGCGCCAGCAGCCAAGTTAGAGGGGTGGCCGATACGCAGTATTTT.